The rows below give T cell receptor beta chains drawn from one sample of a study of T cell repertoires in cytomegalovirus infection. TCRdb re-analysed the reads in MiXCR, keeping a single row per CDR3 protein. The sample includes around 250,000 distinct CDR3 sequences, about a sixth of them seen just once. Sequencing was performed on CD8+ T cells from PBMCs. These receptors were taken from a human donor in good health (CMV status not recorded). Some clones in this sample may be carry-over from other donors' samples. Each CDR3 is given with its conserved first and last residue.

v_call: TRBV14; j_call: TRBJ1-2; cdr3_aa: CASSQDSGQGASGYTF
v_call: TRBV7-6; j_call: TRBJ2-6; cdr3_aa: CASSLALPGSGANVLTF
v_call: TRBV7-2; j_call: TRBJ2-2; cdr3_aa: CASSPFGGPTGELFF
v_call: TRBV20-1; j_call: TRBJ1-3; cdr3_aa: CSARAYGDRRNTIYF
v_call: TRBV20-1; j_call: TRBJ1-1; cdr3_aa: CSARDWQGGDTEAFF
v_call: TRBV2; j_call: TRBJ2-6; cdr3_aa: CASIGKETRGSGANVLTF
v_call: TRBV28; j_call: TRBJ1-2; cdr3_aa: CASSYQGAVYGYTF
v_call: TRBV5-1; j_call: TRBJ1-1; cdr3_aa: CASSSNSGNTEAFF
v_call: TRBV4-3; j_call: TRBJ2-7; cdr3_aa: CASSQTGQGAYEQYF
v_call: TRBV7-2; j_call: TRBJ2-7; cdr3_aa: CASSLVASGGGTSYEQYF
v_call: TRBV7-8; j_call: TRBJ2-5; cdr3_aa: CASSWTTGLAEETQYF
v_call: TRBV28; j_call: TRBJ2-1; cdr3_aa: CASRTHRDRDYNEQFF
v_call: TRBV4-1; j_call: TRBJ1-5; cdr3_aa: CASGRDRGPVSNQPQHF
v_call: TRBV7-9; j_call: TRBJ2-5; cdr3_aa: CASSATTGRSRETQYF
v_call: TRBV5-6; j_call: TRBJ1-2; cdr3_aa: CASSLSSWTGKGYGYTF
v_call: TRBV7-8; j_call: TRBJ2-5; cdr3_aa: CASSLAGRVGQETQYF